This entry lists 19 T cell receptor beta chains sequenced from one sample in a study of blood T cells in healthy people across ages (dated by TCRdb to the mid-2010s). The library was produced with 5' RACE. Sequencing instrument: Illumina HiSeq 2500. The second PCR ran for roughly 7 to 11 cycles and used a J-beta primer mix along with a sample-barcoded 5' primer. TCRdb reanalyzed the raw reads on its own, using fastp at Q25 for trimming and MiXCR for clone calling, and kept in-frame beta chains. Entries that share a CDR3 protein sequence are merged under the most common genes and DNA. The sample includes about 1 million distinct CDR3 sequences, with around 43% observed a single time. In total, the top ten clones hold 15% to 20% of the sample. Material: blood. Receptor source: an older woman in good health.

The chain links TRBV12-3 or TRBV12-4 to TRBJ2-1; TRBD2 agrees at 7 bases. The CDR3 contains 14 residues. The V gene end was trimmed by 2 bases and the J gene end by 7 bases; junction bases not matched to a gene: 5. CDR3 in DNA: TGTGCCAGCAGTTTATCGGGAGGTTGGAATGAGCAGTTCTTC. It translates to CASSLSGGWNEQFF.

This chain links TRBV29-1 with TRBJ2-1, with D unresolved. The end of the DNA aligns better with TRBJ2-7, so the J call may be wrong. The CDR3 contains 14 residues. CDR1 is SQVTM and CDR2 is ANQGSEA in the germline V gene. CDR3 loop: CSVEARFSYNEQYF. CDR3 coding DNA: TGCAGCGTTGAGGCGAGGTTCTCCTACAATGAGCAGTACTTC.

As regards this clonotype: One base away lies a much larger clone, so this may be a sequencing read error. The V call is TRBV24-1, the J call TRBJ2-3, with D possibly matching TRBD1 (7 bases). Per the germline V gene, CDR1 is KGHDR and CDR2 is SFDVKD. CDR3 length equals 15 residues. Trimming shortened V by 3 bases and J by 8 bases, and 17 bases separated the two germline ends. This CDR3 is CATSDPPRGAGTQYF. In DNA, the CDR3 is TGTGCCACCAGTGATCCGCCCAGGGGGGCGGGTACGCAGTATTTT.

V usage is TRBV20-1 and J usage is TRBJ2-5, with D unresolved. CDR3 size: 11 residues. CDR1 and CDR2 from the germline V gene are DFQATT and SNEGSKA (reference sequence). V was pared by 6 bases and J by 5 bases, with 10 bases between. The CDR3 DNA reads TGCAGTGCGCCACTGGTGGAGACCCAGTACTTC. Its protein is CSAPLVETQYF.

CDR3 bases: TGTGCCAGCAGTTTATCCTGGACAGGGGTGAACACTGAAGCTTTCTTT. Encoded protein: CASSLSWTGVNTEAFF. The chain uses TRBV27 and TRBJ1-1, with TRBD1 identical over 9 bases. The CDR3 runs 16 residues. CDR1 and CDR2 (germline): MNHEY, SMNVEV (reference sequence). J was trimmed by 0 bases and V by 0 bases; bases with no gene match: 2.

This clonotype was counted a single time. The chain uses TRBV11-2 and TRBJ2-2; TRBD2 aligns across 11 bases. Germline V gives CDR1 SGHAT, CDR2 FQNNGV. The CDR3 totals 16 residues. The junction had 3 bases not matched to a gene; V was cut back by 3 bases and J by 3 bases. This chain's CDR3 is CASSFGTSGHTGELFF. DNA for the CDR3: TGTGCCAGCAGCTTCGGGACTAGCGGACACACCGGGGAGCTGTTTTTT.

V gene TRBV5-1 combines with J gene TRBJ1-6; TRBD1 is a possible D gene (6 bases). Germline CDR1 and CDR2: SGHRS and YFSETQ. CDR3 length equals 15 residues. Between the trimmed V and J ends, which lost 0 bases and 7 bases, there was a span of 11 bases. The CDR3 protein is CASSLDRVKNSPLHF. Written as DNA, the CDR3 is TGCGCCAGCAGCTTGGACAGGGTTAAGAATTCACCCCTCCACTTT. Supplemented by reference TRBV5-1 and TRBJ1-6, the full variable domain reads KAGVTQTPRYLIKTRGQQVTLSCSPISGHRSVSWYQQTPGQGLQFLFEYFSETQRNKGNFPGRFSGRQFSNSRSEMNVSTLELGDSALYLCASSLDRVKNSPLHFGNGTRLTVT.

This clonotype showed up just a few times. V is TRBV27 and J is TRBJ1-2, with TRBD1 identical over 7 bases. In germline, CDR1 is MNHEY, CDR2 SMNVEV (reference sequence). J gave up 4 bases and V 3 bases, and 2 bases lay outside the gene matches. This CDR3 has 13 residues. The CDR3 DNA reads as TGTGCCAGCAGTTTCGACAGGGCCTATGGCTACACCTTC. Translated: CASSFDRAYGYTF.

The CDR3 sequence is CASSPRLGQGTGELFF. The CDR3 nucleotides read TGTGCCAGCTCACCACGCCTTGGGCAGGGGACCGGGGAGCTGTTTTTT. This chain connects TRBV18 to TRBJ2-2; D is possibly TRBD1 (6 bases). Germline CDR1 is KGHSH and CDR2 is LQKENI. Trimming removed 1 base at V and 5 bases at J, with 14 bases between. This CDR3 has 16 amino acids.

CDR3 sequence: CAIRDLREQYF. In DNA, the CDR3 is TGTGCCATCAGGGACCTCCGGGAGCAGTACTTC. The chain has TRBV10-3 and TRBJ2-7; D is ambiguous. The CDR3 is made up of 11 amino acids. V was cut by 6 bases and J by 7 bases, with 10 bases left in between. Germline V gene data show CDR1 as ENHRY and CDR2 as SYGVKD.

The gene calls are TRBV11-2 and TRBJ2-7, with TRBD2 identical over 7 bases. The ends lost 5 bases at V and 0 bases at J; junction bases unmatched: 13. There are 17 residues in the CDR3. Germline CDR1 SGHAT, CDR2 FQNNGV. The chain's CDR3 is CASSPWAGRANSYEQYF. The CDR3 region has the DNA TGTGCCAGCAGCCCCTGGGCGGGGAGGGCCAACTCCTACGAGCAGTACTTC.

The genes are TRBV27 and TRBJ2-5; unclear D gene. Trimming left V 10 bases short and J 3 bases short, with 15 bases between. The CDR3 contains 13 residues. The V gene's germline CDR1 is MNHEY and CDR2 SMNVEV (reference sequence). For the CDR3, the DNA is TGTGCCACCACTGGACGGAACGAAGAGACCCAGTACTTC. This gives the protein CATTGRNEETQYF.

The chain recombines TRBV9 with TRBJ2-6; 8 bases fit TRBD1. Germline V gene lookup returns CDR1 SGDLS and CDR2 YYNGEE. With V trimmed by 0 bases and J by 4 bases, 6 bases remained unmatched. This CDR3 is 17 amino acids long. The CDR3, as DNA: TGTGCCAGCAGCGTAGCAGGGGGCGGCTACGGGGCCAACGTCCTGACTTTC. This codes for CASSVAGGGYGANVLTF.

The CDR3 bases are TGTGCCACCAGCAGAGATCGACTAGCGGGAGGCGAGCAGTACTTC. The encoded protein is CATSRDRLAGGEQYF. V usage is TRBV15 and J usage is TRBJ2-5, with 13 bases that match TRBD2. The J call may be wrong; the DNA end is better matched by TRBJ2-7. The CDR3 contains 15 residues. Germline assignment: CDR1 LNHNV and CDR2 YYDKDF (reference sequence).

This chain links TRBV7-8 with TRBJ2-5; TRBD2 aligns across 15 bases. The CDR3 runs to 16 residues. The V gene's germline CDR1 is SGHVS and CDR2 FQNEAQ. With V trimmed by 3 bases and J by 5 bases, 4 bases remained unmatched. The CDR3 loop is CASSLGLAGGWETQYF. The CDR3 nucleotides read TGTGCCAGCAGCTTGGGACTAGCGGGAGGTTGGGAGACCCAGTACTTC.

The rearrangement uses TRBV27 and TRBJ2-3; 8 nucleotides align to TRBD2. CDR1 is MNHEY, CDR2 SMNVEV, per germline (reference sequence). The CDR3 runs 16 residues. V trimming: 5 bases; J trimming: 5 bases; junction bases outside the gene matches: 12. The CDR3, as DNA: TGTGCCAGCAGTCCGCTATTAACGGGAGGGTTAGATACGCAGTATTTT. Translating it yields CASSPLLTGGLDTQYF.

This clonotype was recorded many times. V and J are TRBV27 and TRBJ1-2; 10 positions agree with TRBD1. V dropped 6 bases and J dropped 3; count of bases not matched to a gene: 10. The CDR3 totals 16 residues. Germline V gene data show CDR1 as MNHEY and CDR2 as SMNVEV (reference sequence). The CDR3, as DNA: TGTGCCAGCAGCCGGGACAGGGGAAGACTAGACTATGGCTACACCTTC. This sequence encodes CASSRDRGRLDYGYTF.

This clonotype appeared a few times. V and J are TRBV29-1 and TRBJ1-4, with D possibly matching TRBD1 (5 bases). This CDR3 has 14 residues. Trimming removed 6 bases at V and 1 base at J, with 12 bases between. Germline CDR1 is SQVTM and CDR2 is ANQGSEA. For the CDR3, the DNA is TGCAGCGTAGGCGGACAAAGAACTAATGAAAAACTGTTTTTT. Its protein is CSVGGQRTNEKLFF.

This clonotype was counted at least ten times. V usage is TRBV24-1 and J usage is TRBJ2-7; TRBD2 agrees at 10 bases. Germline V gene lookup returns CDR1 KGHDR and CDR2 SFDVKD. The CDR3 loop spans 13 amino acids. V lost 7 bases, J lost 5 bases, and 4 bases stayed unmatched. CDR3 nucleotide sequence: TGTGCCACCAGCGGCCTAGCGGGAGACGAGCAGTACTTC. This gives the protein CATSGLAGDEQYF.